This T cell receptor (beta chain) derives from a study of cytomegalovirus exposure and HLA in healthy donors. The PCR contained 60 Vbeta and 13 Jbeta primers. Profiling relied on immunoSEQ multiplex PCR, and the TCRdb table lists in-frame clones only, not all of them. In the table there are about 140,000 clones, about 75% of which are singletons. CDR3 size: 14 residues. Trimming pared 8 bases from V and 7 bases from J, leaving 20 bases between. CDR1 and CDR2 (germline): MGHRA, YSYEKL. The receptor was isolated from a man aged 40-49 years in good health and CMV-seronegative. Sequenced sample: PBMCs. V and J are TRBV4-1 and TRBJ1-1; no definite D call. This chain's CDR3 is CASAASSTAREAFF. Written as DNA, the CDR3 is TGCGCCAGCGCAGCTTCCTCGACTGCACGTGAAGCTTTCTTT.